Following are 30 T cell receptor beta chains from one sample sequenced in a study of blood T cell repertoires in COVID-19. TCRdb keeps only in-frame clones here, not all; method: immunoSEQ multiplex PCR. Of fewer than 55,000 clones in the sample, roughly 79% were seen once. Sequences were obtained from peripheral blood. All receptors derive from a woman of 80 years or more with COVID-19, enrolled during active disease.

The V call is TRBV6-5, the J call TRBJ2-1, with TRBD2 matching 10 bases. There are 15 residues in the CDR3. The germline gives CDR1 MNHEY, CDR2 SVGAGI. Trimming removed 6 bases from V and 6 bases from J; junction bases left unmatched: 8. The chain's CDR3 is CASSQGLATSNEQFF. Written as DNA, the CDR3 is TGTGCCAGCAGCCAGGGACTAGCGACCAGCAATGAGCAGTTCTTC.

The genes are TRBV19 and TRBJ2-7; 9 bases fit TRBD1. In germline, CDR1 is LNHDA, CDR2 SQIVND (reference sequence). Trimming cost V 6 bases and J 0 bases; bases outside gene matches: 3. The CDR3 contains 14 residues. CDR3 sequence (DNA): TGTGCCAGTAGCGACAGGGGGAGCTCCTACGAGCAGTACTTC. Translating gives CASSDRGSSYEQYF.

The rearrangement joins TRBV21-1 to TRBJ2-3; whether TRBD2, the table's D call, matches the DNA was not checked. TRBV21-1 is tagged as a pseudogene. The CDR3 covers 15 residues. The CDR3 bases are TGTGCCAGCAGCAAAGGGGGTAGCGGGCAAAATACGCAGTATTTT. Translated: CASSKGGSGQNTQYF.

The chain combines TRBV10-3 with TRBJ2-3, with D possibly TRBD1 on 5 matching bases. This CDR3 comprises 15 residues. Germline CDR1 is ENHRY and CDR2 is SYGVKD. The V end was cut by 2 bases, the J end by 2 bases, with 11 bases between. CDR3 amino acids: CAISEGADYTDTQYF. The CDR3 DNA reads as TGTGCCATCAGTGAGGGGGCTGATTACACAGATACGCAGTATTTT.

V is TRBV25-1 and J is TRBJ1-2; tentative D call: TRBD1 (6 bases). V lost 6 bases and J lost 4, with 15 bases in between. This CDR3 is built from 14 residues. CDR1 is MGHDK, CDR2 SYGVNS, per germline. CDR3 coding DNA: TGTGCCAGCAGGATGACAGGTTGGAGCTATGGCTACACCTTC. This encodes CASRMTGWSYGYTF.

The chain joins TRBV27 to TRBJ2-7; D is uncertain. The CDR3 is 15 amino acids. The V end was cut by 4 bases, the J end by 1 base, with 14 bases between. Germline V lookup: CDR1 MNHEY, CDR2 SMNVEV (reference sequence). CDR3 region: CASSSRVGGSYEQYF. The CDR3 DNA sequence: TGTGCCAGCAGTTCTCGGGTAGGCGGATCCTACGAGCAGTACTTC.

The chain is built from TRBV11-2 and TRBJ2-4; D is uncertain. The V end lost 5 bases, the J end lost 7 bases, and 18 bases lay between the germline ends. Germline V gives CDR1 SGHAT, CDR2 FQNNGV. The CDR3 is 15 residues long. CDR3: CASSPATPMENIQYF. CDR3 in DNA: TGTGCCAGCAGCCCCGCAACGCCCATGGAGAACATTCAGTACTTC.

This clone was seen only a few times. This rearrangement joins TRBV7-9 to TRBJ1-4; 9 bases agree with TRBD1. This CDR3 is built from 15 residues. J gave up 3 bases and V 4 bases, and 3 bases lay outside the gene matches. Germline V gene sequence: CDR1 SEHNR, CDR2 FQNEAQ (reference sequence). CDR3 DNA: TGTGCCAGCAGCTCGGGACAGGGCCCTAATGAAAAACTGTTTTTT. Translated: CASSSGQGPNEKLFF.

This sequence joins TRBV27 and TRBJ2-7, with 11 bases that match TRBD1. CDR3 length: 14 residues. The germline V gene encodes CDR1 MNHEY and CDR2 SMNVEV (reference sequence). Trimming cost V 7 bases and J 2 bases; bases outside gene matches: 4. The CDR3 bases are TGTGCCAGCAAGCTGGGACAGGGGGCCTACGAGCAGTACTTC. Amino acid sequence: CASKLGQGAYEQYF.

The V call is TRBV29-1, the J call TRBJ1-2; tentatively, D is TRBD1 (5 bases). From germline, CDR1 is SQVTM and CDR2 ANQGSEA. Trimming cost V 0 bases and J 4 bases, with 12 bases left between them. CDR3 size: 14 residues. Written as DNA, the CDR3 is TGCAGCGTTGAAGAGGCAGGGAAGGCCTATGGCTACACCTTC. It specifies CSVEEAGKAYGYTF.

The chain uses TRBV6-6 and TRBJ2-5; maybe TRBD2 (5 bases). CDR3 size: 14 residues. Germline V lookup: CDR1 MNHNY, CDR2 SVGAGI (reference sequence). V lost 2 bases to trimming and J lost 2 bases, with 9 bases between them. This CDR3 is CASSYPGLQETQYF. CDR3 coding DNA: TGTGCCAGCAGTTACCCTGGACTGCAAGAGACCCAGTACTTC.

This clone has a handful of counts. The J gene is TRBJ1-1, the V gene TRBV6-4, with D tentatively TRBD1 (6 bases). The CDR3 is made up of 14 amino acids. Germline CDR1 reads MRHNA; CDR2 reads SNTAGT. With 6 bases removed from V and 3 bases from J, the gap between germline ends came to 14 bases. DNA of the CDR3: TGTGCCAGCAGGGCACAGGGATGGGACACTGAAGCTTTCTTT. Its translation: CASRAQGWDTEAFF.

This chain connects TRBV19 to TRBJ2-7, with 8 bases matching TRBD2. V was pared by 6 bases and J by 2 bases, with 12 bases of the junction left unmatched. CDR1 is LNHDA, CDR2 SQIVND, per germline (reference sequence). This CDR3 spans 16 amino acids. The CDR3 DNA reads TGTGCCAGTAGCTCCCCCTCGGGCGGGGGGACCTACGAGCAGTACTTC. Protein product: CASSSPSGGGTYEQYF.

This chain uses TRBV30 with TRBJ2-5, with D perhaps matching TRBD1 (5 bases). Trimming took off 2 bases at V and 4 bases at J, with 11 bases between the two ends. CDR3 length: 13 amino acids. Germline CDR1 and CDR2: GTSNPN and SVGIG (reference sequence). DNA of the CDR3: TGTGCCTGGAGTAAACAGGCCCGAGAGACCCAGTACTTC. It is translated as CAWSKQARETQYF.

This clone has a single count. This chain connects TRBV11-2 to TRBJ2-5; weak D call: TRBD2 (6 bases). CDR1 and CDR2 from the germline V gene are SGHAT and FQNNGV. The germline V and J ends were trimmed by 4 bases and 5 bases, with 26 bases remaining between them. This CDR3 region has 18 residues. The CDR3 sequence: CASSSSGGTGVLRETQYF. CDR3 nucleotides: TGTGCCAGCAGCTCCTCCGGGGGAACGGGAGTCCTTAGGGAGACCCAGTACTTC.

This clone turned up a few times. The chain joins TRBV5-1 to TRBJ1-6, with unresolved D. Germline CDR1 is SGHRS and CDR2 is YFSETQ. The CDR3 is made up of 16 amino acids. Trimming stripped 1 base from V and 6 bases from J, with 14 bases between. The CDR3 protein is CASSLTFGGSNSPLHF. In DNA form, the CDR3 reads TGCGCCAGCAGCTTGACTTTCGGAGGTTCTAATTCACCCCTCCACTTT.

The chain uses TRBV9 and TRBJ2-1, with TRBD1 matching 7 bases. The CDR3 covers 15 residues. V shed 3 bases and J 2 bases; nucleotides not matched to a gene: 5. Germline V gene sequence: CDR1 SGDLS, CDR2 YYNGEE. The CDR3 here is CASSGRQGPYNEQFF. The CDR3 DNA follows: TGTGCCAGCAGCGGCCGACAGGGCCCCTACAATGAGCAGTTCTTC.

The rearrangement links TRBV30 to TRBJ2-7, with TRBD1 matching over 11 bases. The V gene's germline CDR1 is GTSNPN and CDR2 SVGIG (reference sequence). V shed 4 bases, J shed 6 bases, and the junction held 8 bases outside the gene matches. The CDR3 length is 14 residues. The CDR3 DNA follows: TGTGCCTGGACAACCGGGACAGGGGGTTTCGAGCAGTACTTC. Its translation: CAWTTGTGGFEQYF.

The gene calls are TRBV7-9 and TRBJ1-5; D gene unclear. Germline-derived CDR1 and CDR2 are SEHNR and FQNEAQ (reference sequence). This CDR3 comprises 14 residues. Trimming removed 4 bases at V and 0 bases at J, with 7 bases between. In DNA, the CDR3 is TGTGCCAGCAGCTCGGACTATAGCAATCAGCCCCAGCATTTT. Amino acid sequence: CASSSDYSNQPQHF.

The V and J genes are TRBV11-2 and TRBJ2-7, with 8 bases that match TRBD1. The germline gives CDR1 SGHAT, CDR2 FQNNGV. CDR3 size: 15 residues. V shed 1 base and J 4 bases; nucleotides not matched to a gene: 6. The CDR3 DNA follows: TGTGCCAGCAGCTTAGGCCCCGGACAGGGTTACGAGCAGTACTTC. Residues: CASSLGPGQGYEQYF.

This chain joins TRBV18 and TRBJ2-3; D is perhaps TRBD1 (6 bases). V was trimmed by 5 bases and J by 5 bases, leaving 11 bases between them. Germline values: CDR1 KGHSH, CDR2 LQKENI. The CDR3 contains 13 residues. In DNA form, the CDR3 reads TGTGCCAGCTCATATACAGGGTTAGATACGCAGTATTTT. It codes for CASSYTGLDTQYF.

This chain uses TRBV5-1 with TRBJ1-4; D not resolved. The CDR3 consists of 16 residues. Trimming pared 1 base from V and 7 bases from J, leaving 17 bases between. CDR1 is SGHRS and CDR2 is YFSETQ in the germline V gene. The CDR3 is CASSLTPSISGEKLFF. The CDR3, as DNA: TGCGCCAGCAGCTTGACCCCCTCTATAAGCGGTGAAAAACTGTTTTTT.

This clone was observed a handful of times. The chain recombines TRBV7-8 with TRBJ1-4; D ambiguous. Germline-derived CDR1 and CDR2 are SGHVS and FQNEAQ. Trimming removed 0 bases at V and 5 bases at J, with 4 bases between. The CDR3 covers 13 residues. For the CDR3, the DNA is TGTGCCAGCAGCTTAGCCTCGAATGAAAAACTGTTTTTT. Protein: CASSLASNEKLFF.

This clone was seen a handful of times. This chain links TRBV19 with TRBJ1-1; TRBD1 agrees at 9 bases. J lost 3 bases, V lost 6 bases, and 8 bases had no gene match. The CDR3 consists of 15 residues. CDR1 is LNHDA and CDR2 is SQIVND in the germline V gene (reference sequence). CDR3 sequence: CASRRTGVGDTEAFF. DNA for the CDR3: TGTGCCAGTAGAAGGACAGGGGTGGGGGACACTGAAGCTTTCTTT.

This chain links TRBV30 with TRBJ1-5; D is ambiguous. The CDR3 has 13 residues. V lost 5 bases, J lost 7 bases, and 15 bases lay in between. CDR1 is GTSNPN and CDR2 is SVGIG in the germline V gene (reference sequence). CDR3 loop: CAWGRRNNQPQHF. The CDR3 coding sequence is TGTGCCTGGGGGCGGAGGAATAACCAGCCCCAGCATTTT.

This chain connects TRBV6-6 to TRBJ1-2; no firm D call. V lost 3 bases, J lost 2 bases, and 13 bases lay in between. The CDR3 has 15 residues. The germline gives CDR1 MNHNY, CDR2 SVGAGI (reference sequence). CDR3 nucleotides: TGTGCCAGCAGTTATGAGGTTCGGGGAAACTATGGCTACACCTTC. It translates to CASSYEVRGNYGYTF.

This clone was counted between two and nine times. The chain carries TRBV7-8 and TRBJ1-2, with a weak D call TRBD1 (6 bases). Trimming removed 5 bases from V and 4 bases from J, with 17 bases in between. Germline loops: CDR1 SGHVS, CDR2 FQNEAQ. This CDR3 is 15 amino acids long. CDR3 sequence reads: CASSGWTAPTYGYTF. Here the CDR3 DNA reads TGTGCCAGCAGCGGGTGGACAGCGCCAACCTATGGCTACACCTTC.

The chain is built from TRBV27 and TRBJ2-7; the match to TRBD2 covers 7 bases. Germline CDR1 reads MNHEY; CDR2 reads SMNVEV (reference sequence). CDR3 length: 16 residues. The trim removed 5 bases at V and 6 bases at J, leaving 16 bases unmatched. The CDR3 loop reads CASSPGVGAGVGEQYF. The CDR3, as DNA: TGTGCCAGCAGTCCCGGGGTAGGGGCGGGAGTGGGCGAGCAGTACTTC.

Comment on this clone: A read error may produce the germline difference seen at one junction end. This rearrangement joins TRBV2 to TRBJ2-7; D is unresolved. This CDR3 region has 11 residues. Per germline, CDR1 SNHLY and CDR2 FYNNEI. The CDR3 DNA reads TGTGCCACCACCGAAAGTTACGGGCAGTACTTC. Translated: CATTESYGQYF.

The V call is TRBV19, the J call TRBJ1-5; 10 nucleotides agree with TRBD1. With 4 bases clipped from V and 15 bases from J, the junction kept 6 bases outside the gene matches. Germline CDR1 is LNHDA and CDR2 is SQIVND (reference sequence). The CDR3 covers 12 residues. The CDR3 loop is CASSRQGARRHF. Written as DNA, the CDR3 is TGTGCCAGTAGTAGACAGGGGGCGAGGAGGCATTTT.